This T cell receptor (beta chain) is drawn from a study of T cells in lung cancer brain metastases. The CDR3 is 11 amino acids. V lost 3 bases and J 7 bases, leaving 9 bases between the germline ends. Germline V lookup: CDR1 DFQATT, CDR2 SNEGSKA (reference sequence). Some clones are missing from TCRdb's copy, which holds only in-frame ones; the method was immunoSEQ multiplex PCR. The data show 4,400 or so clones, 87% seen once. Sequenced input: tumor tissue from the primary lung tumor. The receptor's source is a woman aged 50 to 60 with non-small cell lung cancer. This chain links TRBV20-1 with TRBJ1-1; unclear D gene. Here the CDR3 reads CSASSGVEAFF. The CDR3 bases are TGCAGTGCTAGTTCAGGCGTTGAAGCTTTCTTT.